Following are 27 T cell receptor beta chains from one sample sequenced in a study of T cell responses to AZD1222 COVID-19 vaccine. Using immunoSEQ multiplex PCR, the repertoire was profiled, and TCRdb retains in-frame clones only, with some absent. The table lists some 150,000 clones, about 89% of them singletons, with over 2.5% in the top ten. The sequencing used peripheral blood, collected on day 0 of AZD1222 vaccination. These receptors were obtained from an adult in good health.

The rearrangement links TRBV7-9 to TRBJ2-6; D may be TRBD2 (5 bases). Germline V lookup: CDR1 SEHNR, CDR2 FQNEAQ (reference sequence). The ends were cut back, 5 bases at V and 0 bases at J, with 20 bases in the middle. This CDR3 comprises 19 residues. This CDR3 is CASSPRVAQTSSGANVLTF. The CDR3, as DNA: TGTGCCAGCAGCCCCCGGGTAGCGCAGACTTCCTCTGGGGCCAACGTCCTGACTTTC.

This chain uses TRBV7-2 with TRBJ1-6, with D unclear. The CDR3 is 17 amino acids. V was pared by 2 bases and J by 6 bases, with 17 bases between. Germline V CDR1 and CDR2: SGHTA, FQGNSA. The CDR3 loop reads CASSLLAATVANSPLHF. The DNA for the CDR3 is TGTGCCAGCAGCTTACTCGCAGCGACGGTCGCTAATTCACCCCTCCACTTT.

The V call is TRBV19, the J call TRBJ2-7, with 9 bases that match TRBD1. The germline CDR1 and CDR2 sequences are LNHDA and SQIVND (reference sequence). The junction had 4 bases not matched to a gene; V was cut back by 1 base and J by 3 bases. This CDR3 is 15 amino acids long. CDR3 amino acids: CASSIGWTGVYEQYF. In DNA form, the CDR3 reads TGTGCCAGTAGTATAGGGTGGACAGGGGTCTACGAGCAGTACTTC.

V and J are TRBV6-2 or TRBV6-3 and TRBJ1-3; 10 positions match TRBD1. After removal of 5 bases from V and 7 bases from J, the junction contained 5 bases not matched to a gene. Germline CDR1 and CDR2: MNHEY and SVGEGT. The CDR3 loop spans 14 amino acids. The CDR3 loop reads CASSRTGGRNTIYF. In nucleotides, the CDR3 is TGTGCCAGCAGTCGGACAGGGGGACGCAACACCATATATTTT.

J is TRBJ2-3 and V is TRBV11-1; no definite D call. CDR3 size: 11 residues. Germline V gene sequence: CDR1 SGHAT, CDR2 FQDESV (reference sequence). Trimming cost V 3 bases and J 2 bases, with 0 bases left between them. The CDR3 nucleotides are TGTGCCAGCAGCTTCACAGATACGCAGTATTTT. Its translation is CASSFTDTQYF.

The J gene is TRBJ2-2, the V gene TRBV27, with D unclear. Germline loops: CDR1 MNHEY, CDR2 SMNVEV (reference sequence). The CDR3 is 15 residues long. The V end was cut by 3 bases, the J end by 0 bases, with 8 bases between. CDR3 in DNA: TGTGCCAGCAGTTTGTTGGGATCGAACACCGGGGAGCTGTTTTTT. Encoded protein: CASSLLGSNTGELFF.

For the CDR3, the DNA is TGTGCCAGCAGCGTCTCCGGGACAAGAATGTCGACCGGGGAGCTGTTTTTT. This encodes CASSVSGTRMSTGELFF. V is TRBV9 and J is TRBJ2-2; possible D gene TRBD1, 6 bases. Germline values: CDR1 SGDLS, CDR2 YYNGEE. The V and J ends lost 2 bases and 5 bases respectively, with 19 bases between them. CDR3 size: 17 residues.

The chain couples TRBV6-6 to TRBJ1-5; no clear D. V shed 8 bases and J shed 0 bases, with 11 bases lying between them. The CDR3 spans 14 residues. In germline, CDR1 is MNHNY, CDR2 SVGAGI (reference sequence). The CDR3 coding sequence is TGTGCCAGCGGGATTGACGGTAGCAATCAGCCCCAGCATTTT. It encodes CASGIDGSNQPQHF.

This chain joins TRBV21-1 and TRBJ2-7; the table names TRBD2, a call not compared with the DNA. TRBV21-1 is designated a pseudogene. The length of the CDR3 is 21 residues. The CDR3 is CASSKAPPGLAGEISLHEQYF. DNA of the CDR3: TGTGCCAGCAGCAAAGCGCCCCCGGGACTAGCGGGAGAGATAAGTCTCCACGAGCAGTACTTC.

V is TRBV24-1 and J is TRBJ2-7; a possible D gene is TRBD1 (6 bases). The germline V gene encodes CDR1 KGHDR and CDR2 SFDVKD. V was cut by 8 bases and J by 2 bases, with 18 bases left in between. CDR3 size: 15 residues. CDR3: CATTQPGQLAYEQYF. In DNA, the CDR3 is TGTGCCACCACCCAGCCCGGACAGCTGGCCTACGAGCAGTACTTC.

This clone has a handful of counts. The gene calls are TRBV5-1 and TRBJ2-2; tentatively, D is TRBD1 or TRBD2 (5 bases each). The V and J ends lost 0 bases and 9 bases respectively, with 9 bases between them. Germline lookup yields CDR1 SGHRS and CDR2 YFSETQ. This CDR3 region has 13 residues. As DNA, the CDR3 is TGCGCCAGCAGCTTGGCCGAGGGGTGGGAGCTGTTTTTT. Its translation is CASSLAEGWELFF.

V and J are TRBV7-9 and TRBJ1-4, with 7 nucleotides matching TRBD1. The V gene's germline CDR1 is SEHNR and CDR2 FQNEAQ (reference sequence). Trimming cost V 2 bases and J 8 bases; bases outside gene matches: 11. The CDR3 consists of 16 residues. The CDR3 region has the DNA TGTGCCAGCAGCTTACGCAACAGGGGAATTGGAGAAAAACTGTTTTTT. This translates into CASSLRNRGIGEKLFF.

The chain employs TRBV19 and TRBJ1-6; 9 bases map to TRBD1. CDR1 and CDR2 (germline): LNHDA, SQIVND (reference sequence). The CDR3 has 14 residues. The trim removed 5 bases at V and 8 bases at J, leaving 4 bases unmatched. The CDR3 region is CASSSRDRDSPLHF. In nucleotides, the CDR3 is TGTGCCAGTAGTTCCCGGGACAGGGATTCACCCCTCCACTTT.

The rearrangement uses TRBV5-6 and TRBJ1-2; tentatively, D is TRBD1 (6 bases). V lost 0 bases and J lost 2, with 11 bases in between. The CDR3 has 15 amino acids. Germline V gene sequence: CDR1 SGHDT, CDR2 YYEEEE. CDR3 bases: TGTGCCAGCAGCTTGGCCGTCAGGGGCAACTATGGCTACACCTTC. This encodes CASSLAVRGNYGYTF.

The CDR3 sequence: CAGKKQGTNYGYTF. In nucleotides, the CDR3 is TGTGCCGGGAAGAAACAGGGGACTAACTATGGCTACACCTTC. This chain links TRBV7-9 with TRBJ1-2, with 7 bases identical to TRBD1. Germline V gene sequence: CDR1 SEHNR, CDR2 FQNEAQ (reference sequence). This CDR3 comprises 14 residues. V shed 11 bases and J 0 bases; nucleotides not matched to a gene: 9.

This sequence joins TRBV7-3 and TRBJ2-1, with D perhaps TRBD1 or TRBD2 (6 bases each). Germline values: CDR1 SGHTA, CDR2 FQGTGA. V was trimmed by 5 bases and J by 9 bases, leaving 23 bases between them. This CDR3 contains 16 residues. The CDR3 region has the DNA TGTGCCAGCAGCCTTTGGGGGGCAGGGAGCAAGGGTGAGCAGTTCTTC. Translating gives CASSLWGAGSKGEQFF.

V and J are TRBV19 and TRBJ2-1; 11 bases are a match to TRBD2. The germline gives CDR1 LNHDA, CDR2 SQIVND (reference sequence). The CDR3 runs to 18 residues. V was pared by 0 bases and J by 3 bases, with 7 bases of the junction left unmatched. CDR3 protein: CASSIDRASGGYYNEQFF. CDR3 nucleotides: TGTGCCAGTAGTATAGATCGGGCTAGCGGGGGGTACTACAATGAGCAGTTCTTC.

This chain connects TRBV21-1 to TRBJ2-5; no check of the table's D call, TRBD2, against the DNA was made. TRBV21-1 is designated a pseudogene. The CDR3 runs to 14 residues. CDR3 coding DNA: TGTGCCAGCAGCAATCAAGAGAGCTGGGAGACCCAGTACTTC. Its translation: CASSNQESWETQYF.

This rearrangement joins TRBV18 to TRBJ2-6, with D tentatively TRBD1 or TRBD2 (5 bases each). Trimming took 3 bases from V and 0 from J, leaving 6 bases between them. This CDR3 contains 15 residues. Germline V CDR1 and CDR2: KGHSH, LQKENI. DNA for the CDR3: TGTGCCAGCTCACCGGGGGACTCTGGGGCCAACGTCCTGACTTTC. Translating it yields CASSPGDSGANVLTF. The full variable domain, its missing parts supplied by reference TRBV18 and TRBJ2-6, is NAGVMQNPRHLVRRRGQEARLRCSPMKGHSHVYWYRQLPEEGLKFMVYLQKENIIDESGMPKERFSAEFPKEGPSILRIQQVVRGDSAAYFCASSPGDSGANVLTFGAGSRLTVL.

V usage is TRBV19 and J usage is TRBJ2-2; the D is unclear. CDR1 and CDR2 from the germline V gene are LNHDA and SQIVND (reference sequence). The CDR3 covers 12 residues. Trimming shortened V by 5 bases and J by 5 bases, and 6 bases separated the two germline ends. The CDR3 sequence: CASSPDTGELFF. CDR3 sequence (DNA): TGTGCCAGTAGTCCAGATACCGGGGAGCTGTTTTTT. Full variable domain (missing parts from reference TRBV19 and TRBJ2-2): DGGITQSPKYLFRKEGQNVTLSCEQNLNHDAMYWYRQDPGQGLRLIYYSQIVNDFQKGDIAEGYSVSREKKESFPLTVTSAQKNPTAFYLCASSPDTGELFFGEGSRLTVL.

The CDR3 coding sequence is TGCAGTGCTAGTAGCAACGGAGGGGTTGAAAAACTGTTTTTT. Translating gives CSASSNGGVEKLFF. The V and J genes are TRBV20-1 and TRBJ1-4, with a tentative D call TRBD1 (5 bases). Between the trimmed V and J ends, which lost 3 bases and 7 bases, there was a span of 15 bases. Germline loops: CDR1 DFQATT, CDR2 SNEGSKA (reference sequence). The length of the CDR3 is 14 residues.

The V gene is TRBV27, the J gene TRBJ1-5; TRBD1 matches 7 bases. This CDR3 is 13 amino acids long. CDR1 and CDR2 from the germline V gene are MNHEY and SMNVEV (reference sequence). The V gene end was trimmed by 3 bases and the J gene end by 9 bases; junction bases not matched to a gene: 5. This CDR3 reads CASSFKAGGPQHF. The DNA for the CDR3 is TGTGCCAGCAGTTTTAAAGCAGGGGGGCCCCAGCATTTT.

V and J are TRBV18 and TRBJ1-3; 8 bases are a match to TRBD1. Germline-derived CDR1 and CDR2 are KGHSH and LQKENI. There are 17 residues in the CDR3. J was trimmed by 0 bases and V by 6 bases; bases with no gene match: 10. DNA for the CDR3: TGTGCCAGCTCCCCTTACGGGACAGGCTACTCTGGAAACACCATATATTTT. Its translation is CASSPYGTGYSGNTIYF.

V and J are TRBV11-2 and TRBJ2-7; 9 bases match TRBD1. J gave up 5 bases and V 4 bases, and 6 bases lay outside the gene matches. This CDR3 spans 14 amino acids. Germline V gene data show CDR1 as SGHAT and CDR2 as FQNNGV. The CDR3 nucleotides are TGTGCCAGCAGCTCGTCACAGGGGGCCGACGAGCAGTACTTC. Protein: CASSSSQGADEQYF.

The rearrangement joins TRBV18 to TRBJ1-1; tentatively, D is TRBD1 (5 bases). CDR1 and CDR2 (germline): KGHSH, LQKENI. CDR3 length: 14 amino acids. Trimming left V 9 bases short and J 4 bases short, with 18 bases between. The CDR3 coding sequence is TGTGCCAGTTCATCTGCCCGGGGCGGCACTGAAGCTTTCTTT. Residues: CASSSARGGTEAFF.

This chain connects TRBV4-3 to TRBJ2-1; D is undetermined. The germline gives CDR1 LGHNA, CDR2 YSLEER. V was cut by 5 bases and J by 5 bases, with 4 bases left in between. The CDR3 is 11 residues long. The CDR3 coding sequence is TGCGCCAGCAGCTGGCACAATGAGCAGTTCTTC. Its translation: CASSWHNEQFF.

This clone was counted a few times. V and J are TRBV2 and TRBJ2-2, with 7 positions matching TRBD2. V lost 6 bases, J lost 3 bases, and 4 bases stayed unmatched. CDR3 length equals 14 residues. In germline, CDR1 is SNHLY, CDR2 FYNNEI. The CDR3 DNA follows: TGTGCCAGCAGAAGGGAGGGCGACACCGGGGAGCTGTTTTTT. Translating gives CASRREGDTGELFF.